This T cell receptor beta chain was sequenced in a study of PD-L1 blockade in urothelial cancer. This clone appeared a single time. Losses at the gene ends were 0 bases for V and 0 bases for J; bases not matched to a gene: 4. This CDR3 contains 16 residues. Germline CDR1 is SGHNT and CDR2 is YYREEE (reference sequence). Time point: peripheral blood 6 weeks after treatment start. Assay: immunoSEQ multiplex PCR; the TCRdb copy retains only in-frame clones and omits some. The sample consists of around 69,000 clones, approximately 90% of them appearing once. Sample: PBMCs, taken around atezolizumab (anti-PD-L1) treatment. The genes are TRBV5-4 and TRBJ1-2; the match to TRBD1 covers 8 bases. The sequence was obtained from an elderly woman with urothelial cancer. CDR3 region: CASSLGQGAANYGYTF. For the CDR3, the DNA is TGTGCCAGCAGCTTGGGTCAGGGGGCAGCTAACTATGGCTACACCTTC.